One sample yielded the 22 T cell receptor beta chains listed below, sequenced in a study of CD8 T cells in ankylosing spondylitis. One entry per CDR3 protein results from TCRdb running MiXCR on the 5' RACE reads. The sample shows about 31,000 distinct CDR3 sequences, 7.2% of them seen only once. Sequencing input: blood, either unsorted or a sorted T cell fraction (not recorded which). The receptors were sampled from a male donor with ankylosing spondylitis or in good health (not recorded which).

This clonotype is categorized as medium-sized. The chain combines TRBV5-6 with TRBJ2-1; 8 bases fit TRBD1. This CDR3 comprises 16 residues. V lost 4 bases to trimming and J lost 2 bases; unmatched junction nucleotides: 8. CDR1 is SGHDT, CDR2 YYEEEE, per germline. CDR3 nucleotide sequence: TGTGCCAGCAGCCTTGACAGGGGTGCTACCTACAATGAGCAGTTCTTC. Amino acid sequence: CASSLDRGATYNEQFF.

This clonotype has only a few counts. This chain uses TRBV6-5 with TRBJ2-7; unclear D gene. The CDR3 has 13 residues. CDR1 and CDR2 from the germline V gene are MNHEY and SVGAGI. Trimming pared 4 bases from V and 1 base from J, leaving 8 bases between. As DNA, the CDR3 is TGTGCCAGCAGTTTGGGCCCTTCCTACGAGCAGTACTTC. This gives the protein CASSLGPSYEQYF.

This clonotype has a count of ten or more. The V call is TRBV7-6, the J call TRBJ2-3, with D maybe TRBD1 (6 bases). The CDR3 length is 16 residues. V lost 0 bases and J lost 3, with 13 bases in between. The germline CDR1 and CDR2 sequences are SGHVS and FNYEAQ. The CDR3 nucleotides read TGTGCCAGCAGCTTAGCATTCGGACAGTTGACAGATACGCAGTATTTT. The encoded protein is CASSLAFGQLTDTQYF. Complete variable domain (other parts from reference TRBV7-6 and TRBJ2-3): GAGVSQSPRYKVTKRGQDVALRCDPISGHVSLYWYRQALGQGPEFLTYFNYEAQQDKSGLPNDRFSAERPEGSISTLTIQRTEQRDSAMYRCASSLAFGQLTDTQYFGPGTRLTVL.

This clonotype was seen at least ten times. The V call is TRBV29-1, the J call TRBJ2-1; no reliable D call. Per germline, CDR1 SQVTM and CDR2 ANQGSEA. The V gene lost 3 bases and the J gene lost 0 bases, with 9 bases spanning the gap. The CDR3 covers 14 residues. The CDR3 reads CSVESRSSYNEQFF. The CDR3 region has the DNA TGCAGCGTTGAGTCCCGGAGCTCCTACAATGAGCAGTTCTTC.

This clonotype was recorded at least ten times. The chain recombines TRBV29-1 with TRBJ2-3; 8 nucleotides align to TRBD1. The junction had 6 bases not matched to a gene; V was cut back by 6 bases and J by 1 base. CDR1 and CDR2 from the germline V gene are SQVTM and ANQGSEA. The CDR3 is made up of 14 amino acids. The DNA of the CDR3 is TGCAGCGTCCCGTTGGGACAGGGCACAGATACGCAGTATTTT. Translating it yields CSVPLGQGTDTQYF.

This clonotype was recorded many times. The genes are TRBV4-1 and TRBJ2-3; TRBD2 aligns across 7 bases. CDR3 length: 15 amino acids. Unmatched junction bases numbered 8, after V lost 5 bases and J lost 3 bases. Germline V gene lookup returns CDR1 MGHRA and CDR2 YSYEKL. DNA of the CDR3: TGCGCCAGCAGCACCCGCGGGGGTACGACAGATACGCAGTATTTT. Encoded protein: CASSTRGGTTDTQYF.

The chain is built from TRBV5-1 and TRBJ2-3; the D is unclear. Per germline, CDR1 SGHRS and CDR2 YFSETQ. The CDR3 contains 15 residues. Trimming took off 1 base at V and 2 bases at J, with 11 bases between the two ends. The DNA for the CDR3 is TGCGCCAGCAGCTTGAATATGGCAGCCACAGATACGCAGTATTTT. Its translation: CASSLNMAATDTQYF.

This clonotype was seen many times. The CDR3 protein is CASRSPVVATNEKLFF. In DNA form, the CDR3 reads TGTGCCAGCAGATCCCCGGTGGTGGCTACTAATGAAAAACTGTTTTTT. The genes are TRBV6-1 and TRBJ1-4; D unresolved. The CDR3 is 16 amino acids. The germline gives CDR1 MNHNS, CDR2 SASEGT. V lost 6 bases and J 2 bases, leaving 16 bases between the germline ends.

By share, this clonotype counts as medium-sized (0.01 to 0.1%). V is TRBV5-6 and J is TRBJ2-7; no reliable D call. The CDR3 is 11 amino acids. V gave up 4 bases and J gave up 3 bases, with 5 bases separating them. Germline loops: CDR1 SGHDT, CDR2 YYEEEE. Here the CDR3 reads CASSRNYEQYF. The CDR3 coding sequence is TGTGCCAGCAGCAGGAACTACGAGCAGTACTTC.

The table lists this clonotype with many counts. V is TRBV6-5 and J is TRBJ1-1; D is perhaps TRBD1 (6 bases). Germline lookup yields CDR1 MNHEY and CDR2 SVGAGI. This CDR3 comprises 14 residues. The germline V and J ends were trimmed by 2 bases and 7 bases, with 14 bases remaining between them. The CDR3 sequence: CASSYRTEQGEAFF. CDR3 DNA sequence: TGTGCCAGCAGTTACAGAACTGAACAGGGTGAAGCTTTCTTT.

This clonotype was found many times. This chain links TRBV6-1 with TRBJ1-5, with D possibly TRBD1 on 5 matching bases. The germline CDR1 and CDR2 sequences are MNHNS and SASEGT. CDR3 length: 14 residues. Deletions cut 6 bases from V and 6 bases from J, with 15 bases between. The CDR3 DNA is TGTGCCAGCAGCCCCGGAGGGGTGGGTCAGCCCCAGCATTTT. This gives the protein CASSPGGVGQPQHF.

This clonotype was recorded many times. The chain carries TRBV12-3 or TRBV12-4 and TRBJ2-1; 7 bases align to TRBD2. The CDR3 runs 19 residues. The V gene end was trimmed by 6 bases and the J gene end by 0 bases; junction bases not matched to a gene: 17. The CDR3 sequence is CASRDRPLLAPSSYNEQFF. The CDR3 DNA sequence: TGTGCCAGCAGAGACCGGCCCTTACTAGCGCCAAGCTCCTACAATGAGCAGTTCTTC.

This clonotype was seen repeatedly, ten times or more. The chain couples TRBV12-3 or TRBV12-4 to TRBJ2-1; TRBD1 matches 9 bases. J was trimmed by 2 bases and V by 4 bases; bases with no gene match: 6. CDR3 length equals 16 residues. CDR3 in DNA: TGTGCCAGCAGTTCCCTGACAGGGGGACCCTACAATGAGCAGTTCTTC. It codes for CASSSLTGGPYNEQFF.

This sequence joins TRBV7-2 and TRBJ2-2; possibly TRBD1 or TRBD2 for D (5 bases each). The V end lost 1 base, the J end lost 6 bases, and 15 bases lay between the germline ends. The CDR3 is 16 amino acids. Germline lookup yields CDR1 SGHTA and CDR2 FQGNSA. The CDR3 loop is CASSLEGLLGAGELFF. CDR3 nucleotide sequence: TGTGCCAGCAGCTTAGAGGGTCTGTTGGGGGCCGGGGAGCTGTTTTTT.

This clonotype was recorded at least ten times. The chain couples TRBV12-3 or TRBV12-4 to TRBJ1-5, with D possibly TRBD1 on 5 matching bases. This CDR3 region has 15 residues. V was shortened by 2 bases and J by 0 bases, with 8 bases between the two germline ends. The CDR3 loop is CASSLSGNSNQPQHF. CDR3 DNA sequence: TGTGCCAGCAGTTTATCAGGGAATAGCAATCAGCCCCAGCATTTT.

The CDR3, as DNA: TGTGCCAGCAGCTGGGGGACGGGTCTAGATGAAAAACTGTTTTTT. It codes for CASSWGTGLDEKLFF. The gene calls are TRBV7-9 and TRBJ1-4; perhaps TRBD1 as D (5 bases). CDR1 SEHNR and CDR2 FQNEAQ come from the germline V gene (reference sequence). The CDR3 contains 15 residues. V lost 4 bases and J 6 bases, leaving 15 bases between the germline ends.

This clonotype was seen a single time. A much larger clonotype is one base distant, so this may be a read error. This chain uses TRBV3-1 with TRBJ2-7; TRBD1 or TRBD2 may be the D gene (5 bases each). CDR1 is LGHDT, CDR2 YNNKEL, per germline (reference sequence). This CDR3 comprises 13 residues. This CDR3 reads CASSHRGAYEQHF. The DNA of the CDR3 is TGTGCCAGCAGCCATCGGGGCGCCTACGAGCAGCACTTC.

The chain carries TRBV12-1 and TRBJ2-5. TRBV12-1 corresponds to a pseudogene. There are 18 residues in the CDR3. The CDR3 protein is CARGFGRMLTIAFETQYF. The CDR3 DNA follows: TGTGCCAGGGGCTTTGGACGGATGCTTACCATCGCATTTGAGACCCAGTACTTC.

This clonotype appeared many times. The rearrangement links TRBV20-1 to TRBJ1-2, with 11 bases identical to TRBD1. Per the germline V gene, CDR1 is DFQATT and CDR2 is SNEGSKA (reference sequence). The CDR3 has 12 amino acids. As DNA, the CDR3 is TGCAGAGGCTCGGGACAGGGGGATGGCTACACCTTC. Translating it yields CRGSGQGDGYTF.

This clonotype was picked up many times. The gene calls are TRBV28 and TRBJ1-4, with D possibly TRBD1 on 5 matching bases. Germline assignment: CDR1 MDHEN and CDR2 SYDVKM. This CDR3 contains 14 residues. Trimming took 5 bases from V and 3 from J, leaving 10 bases between them. This CDR3 is CASSPPGPNEKLFF. The CDR3 DNA is TGTGCCAGCAGTCCCCCGGGGCCTAATGAAAAACTGTTTTTT.

This clonotype turned up a few times. V and J are TRBV7-6 and TRBJ2-7; 8 bases are shared with TRBD2. The germline V gene encodes CDR1 SGHVS and CDR2 FNYEAQ. The CDR3 has 15 residues. Trimming cost V 1 base and J 6 bases; bases outside gene matches: 8. DNA of the CDR3: TGTGCCAGCAGCTTAGGCGGCGGGAGGACGCGCGAGCAGTACTTC. Amino acids: CASSLGGGRTREQYF.

Ten or more counts support this clonotype. V usage is TRBV5-5 and J usage is TRBJ2-1, with 10 bases fitting TRBD2. The J segment lost 6 bases and the V segment lost 4 bases, leaving 10 bases of the junction unmatched. The CDR3 is made up of 16 amino acids. From germline, CDR1 is SGHKS and CDR2 YYEKEE (reference sequence). In DNA, the CDR3 is TGTGCCAGCAGCCCCCGATACGCTAGCGGGAGCAATGAGCAGTTCTTC. This sequence encodes CASSPRYASGSNEQFF. Full variable domain (rest looked up from reference TRBV5-5 and TRBJ2-1): DAGVTQSPTHLIKTRGQQVTLRCSPISGHKSVSWYQQVLGQGPQFIFQYYEKEERGRGNFPDRFSARQFPNYSSELNVNALLLGDSALYLCASSPRYASGSNEQFFGPGTRLTVL.